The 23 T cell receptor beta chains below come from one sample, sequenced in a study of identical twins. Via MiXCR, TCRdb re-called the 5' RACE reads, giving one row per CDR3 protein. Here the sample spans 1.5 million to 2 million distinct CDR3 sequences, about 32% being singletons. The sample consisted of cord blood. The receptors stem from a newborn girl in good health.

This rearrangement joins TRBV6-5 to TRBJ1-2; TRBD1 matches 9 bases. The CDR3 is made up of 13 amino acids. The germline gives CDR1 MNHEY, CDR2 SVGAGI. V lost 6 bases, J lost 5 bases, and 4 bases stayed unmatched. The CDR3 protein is CASRQGAPYGYTF. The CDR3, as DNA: TGTGCCAGCAGACAGGGGGCCCCATATGGCTACACCTTC.

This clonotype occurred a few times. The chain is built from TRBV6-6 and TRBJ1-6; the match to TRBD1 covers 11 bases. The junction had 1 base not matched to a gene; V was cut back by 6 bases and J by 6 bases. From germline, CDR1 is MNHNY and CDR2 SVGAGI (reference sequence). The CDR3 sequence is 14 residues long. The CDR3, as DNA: TGTGCCAGCAGAGGACAGGGGGCTAATTCACCCCTCCACTTT. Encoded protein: CASRGQGANSPLHF.

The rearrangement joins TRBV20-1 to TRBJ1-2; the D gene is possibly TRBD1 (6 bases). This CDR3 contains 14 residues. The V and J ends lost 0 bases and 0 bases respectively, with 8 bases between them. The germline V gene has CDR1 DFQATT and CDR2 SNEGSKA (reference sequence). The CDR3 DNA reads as TGCAGTGCTAGAGATTGGACAGCTAACTATGGCTACACCTTC. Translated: CSARDWTANYGYTF.

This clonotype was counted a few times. CDR3 in amino acids: CASSEGLSSNQPQHF. CDR3 nucleotide sequence: TGTGCCAGCAGTGAAGGACTCTCTAGCAATCAGCCCCAGCATTTT. This chain joins TRBV2 and TRBJ1-5; D gene uncertain. The CDR3 consists of 15 residues. The V end lost 1 base, the J end lost 0 bases, and 7 bases lay between the germline ends. Looked up from germline, CDR1 is SNHLY and CDR2 is FYNNEI.

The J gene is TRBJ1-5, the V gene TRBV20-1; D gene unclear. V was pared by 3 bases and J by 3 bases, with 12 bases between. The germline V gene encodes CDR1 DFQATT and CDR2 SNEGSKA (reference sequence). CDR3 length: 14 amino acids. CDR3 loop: CSARSWPLNQPQHF. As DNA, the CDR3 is TGCAGTGCTAGGTCGTGGCCCCTCAATCAGCCCCAGCATTTT.

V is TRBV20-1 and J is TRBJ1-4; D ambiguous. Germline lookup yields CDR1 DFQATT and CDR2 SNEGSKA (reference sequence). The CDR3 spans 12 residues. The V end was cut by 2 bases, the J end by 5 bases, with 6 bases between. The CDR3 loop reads CSARQVNEKLFF. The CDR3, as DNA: TGCAGTGCTAGACAGGTCAATGAAAAACTGTTTTTT.

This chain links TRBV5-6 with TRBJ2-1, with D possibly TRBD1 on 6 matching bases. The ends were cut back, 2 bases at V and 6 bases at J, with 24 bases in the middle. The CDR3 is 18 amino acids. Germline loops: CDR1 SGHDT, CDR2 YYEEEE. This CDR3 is CASSFVPVVWRGGNEQFF. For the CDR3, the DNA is TGTGCCAGCAGCTTTGTTCCCGTAGTCTGGCGAGGGGGCAATGAGCAGTTCTTC.

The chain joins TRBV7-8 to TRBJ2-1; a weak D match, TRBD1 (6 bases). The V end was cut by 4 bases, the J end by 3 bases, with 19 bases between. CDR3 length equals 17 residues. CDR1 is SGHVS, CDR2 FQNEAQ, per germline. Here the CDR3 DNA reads TGTGCCAGCAGCTCCCTAACTCGACAGGTCCTCTACAATGAGCAGTTCTTC. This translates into CASSSLTRQVLYNEQFF.

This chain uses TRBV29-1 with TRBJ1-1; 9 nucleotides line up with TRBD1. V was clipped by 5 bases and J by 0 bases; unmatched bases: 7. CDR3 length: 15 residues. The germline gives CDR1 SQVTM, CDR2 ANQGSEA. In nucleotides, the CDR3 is TGCAGCGTTAAAAAACAGGGGGCCCTGAACACTGAAGCTTTCTTT. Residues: CSVKKQGALNTEAFF.

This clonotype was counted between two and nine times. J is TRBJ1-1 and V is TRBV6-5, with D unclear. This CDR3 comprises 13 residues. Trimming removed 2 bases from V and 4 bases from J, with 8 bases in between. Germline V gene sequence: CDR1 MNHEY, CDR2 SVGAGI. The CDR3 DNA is TGTGCCAGCAGTTACGCCAGGCGCACTGAAGCTTTCTTT. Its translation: CASSYARRTEAFF.

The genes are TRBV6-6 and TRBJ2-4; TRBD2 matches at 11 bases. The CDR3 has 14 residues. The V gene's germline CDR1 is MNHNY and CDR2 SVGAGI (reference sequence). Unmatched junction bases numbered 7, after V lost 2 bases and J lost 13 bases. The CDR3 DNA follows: TGTGCCAGCAGTTACACTAGCGGGGGCAATGAGCAGTACTTC. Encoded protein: CASSYTSGGNEQYF.

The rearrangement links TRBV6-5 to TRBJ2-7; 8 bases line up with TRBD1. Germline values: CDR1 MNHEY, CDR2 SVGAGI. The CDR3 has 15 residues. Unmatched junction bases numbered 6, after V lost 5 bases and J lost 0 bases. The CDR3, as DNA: TGTGCCAGCAGTACACGGGACAGGAGCTCCTACGAGCAGTACTTC. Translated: CASSTRDRSSYEQYF.

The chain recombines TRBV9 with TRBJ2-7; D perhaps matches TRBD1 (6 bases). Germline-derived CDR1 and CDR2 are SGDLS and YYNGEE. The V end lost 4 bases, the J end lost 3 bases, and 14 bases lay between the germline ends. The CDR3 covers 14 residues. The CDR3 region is CASSPDSQVYEQYF. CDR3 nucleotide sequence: TGTGCCAGCAGCCCGGACAGCCAAGTCTACGAGCAGTACTTC.

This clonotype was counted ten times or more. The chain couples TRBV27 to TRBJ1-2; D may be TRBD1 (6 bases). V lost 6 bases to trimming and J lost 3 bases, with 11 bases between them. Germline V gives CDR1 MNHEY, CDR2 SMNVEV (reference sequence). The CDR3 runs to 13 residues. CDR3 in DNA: TGTGCCAGCAGCTTCGACAGGCACTATGGCTACACCTTC. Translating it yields CASSFDRHYGYTF.

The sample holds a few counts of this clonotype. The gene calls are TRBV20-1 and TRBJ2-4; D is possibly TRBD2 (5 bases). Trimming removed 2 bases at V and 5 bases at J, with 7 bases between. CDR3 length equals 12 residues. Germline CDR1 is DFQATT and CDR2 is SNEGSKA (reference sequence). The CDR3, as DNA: TGCAGTGCTAGACTGGAGGAAAACATTCAGTACTTC. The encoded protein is CSARLEENIQYF.

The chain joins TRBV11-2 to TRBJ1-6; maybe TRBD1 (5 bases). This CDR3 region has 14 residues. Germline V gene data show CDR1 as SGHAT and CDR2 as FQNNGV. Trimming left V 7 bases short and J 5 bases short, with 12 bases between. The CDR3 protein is CASIPQGDNSPLHF. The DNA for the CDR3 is TGTGCCAGCATCCCGCAGGGAGATAATTCACCCCTCCACTTT.

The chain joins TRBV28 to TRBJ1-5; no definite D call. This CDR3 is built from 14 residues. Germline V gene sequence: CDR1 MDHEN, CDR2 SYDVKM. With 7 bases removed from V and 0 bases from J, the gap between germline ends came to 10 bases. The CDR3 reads CASIGRLSNQPQHF. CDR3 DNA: TGTGCCAGCATTGGCAGGCTTAGCAATCAGCCCCAGCATTTT.

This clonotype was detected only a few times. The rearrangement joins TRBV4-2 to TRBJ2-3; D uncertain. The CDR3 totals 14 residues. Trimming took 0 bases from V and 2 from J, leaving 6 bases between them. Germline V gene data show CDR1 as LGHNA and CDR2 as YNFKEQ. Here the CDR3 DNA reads TGTGCCAGCAGCCAAGATTCCCACACAGATACGCAGTATTTT. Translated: CASSQDSHTDTQYF.

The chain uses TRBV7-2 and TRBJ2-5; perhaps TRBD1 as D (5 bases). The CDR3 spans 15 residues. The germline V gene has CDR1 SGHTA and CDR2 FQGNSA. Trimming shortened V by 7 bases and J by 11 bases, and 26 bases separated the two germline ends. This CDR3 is CASTETVNLYNEQYF. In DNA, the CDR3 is TGTGCCAGCACCGAGACAGTTAATCTTTACAATGAGCAGTACTTC.

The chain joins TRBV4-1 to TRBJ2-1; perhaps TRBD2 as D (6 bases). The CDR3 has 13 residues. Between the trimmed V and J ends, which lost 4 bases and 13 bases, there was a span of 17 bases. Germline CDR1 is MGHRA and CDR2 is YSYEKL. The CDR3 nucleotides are TGCGCCAGCAGCCCCGTTGCGCGGGATTATCAGTTCTTC. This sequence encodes CASSPVARDYQFF.

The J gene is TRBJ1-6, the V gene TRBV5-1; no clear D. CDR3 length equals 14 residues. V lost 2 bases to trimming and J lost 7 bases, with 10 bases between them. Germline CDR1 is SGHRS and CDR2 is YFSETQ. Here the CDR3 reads CASSFRYPNSPLHF. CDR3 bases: TGCGCCAGCAGCTTTCGATACCCCAATTCACCCCTCCACTTT.

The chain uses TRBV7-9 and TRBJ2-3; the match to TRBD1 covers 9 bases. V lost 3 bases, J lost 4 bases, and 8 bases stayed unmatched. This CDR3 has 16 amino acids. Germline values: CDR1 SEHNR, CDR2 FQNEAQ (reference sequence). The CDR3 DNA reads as TGTGCCAGCAGCTTCGGGGACAGGGTGGGCCCAGATACGCAGTATTTT. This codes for CASSFGDRVGPDTQYF.

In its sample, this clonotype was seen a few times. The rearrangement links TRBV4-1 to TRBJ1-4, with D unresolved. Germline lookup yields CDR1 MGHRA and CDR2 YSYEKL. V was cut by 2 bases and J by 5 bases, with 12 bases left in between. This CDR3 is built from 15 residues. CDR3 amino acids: CASSQPGRTNEKLFF. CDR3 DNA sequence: TGCGCCAGCAGCCAACCCGGACGGACCAATGAAAAACTGTTTTTT.